This TCR beta chain is from a study of OX40 agonist ivuxolimab in advanced cancers. Background on the study: Every patient in dose escalation had hepatocellular carcinoma, melanoma, renal cell or head and neck cancer. Participants, roughly 80% male, averaged roughly 55 years of age, ranging from about 23 to 79. Study-wide results and limits: Mean expanded clone counts were higher in CD8+ than CD4+ T cells.

Repertoires were generated with immunoSEQ multiplex PCR, while TCRdb's copy carries only in-frame clones and drops some. The data show tens of thousands of clones, approximately 86% seen once. In regard to this clone: Its target is not known.

The CDR3 has 14 residues. Looked up from germline, CDR1 is SEHNR and CDR2 is FQNEAQ (reference sequence). V was pared by 1 base and J by 3 bases, with 10 bases between. The rearrangement links TRBV7-9 to TRBJ2-7; D is possibly TRBD1 (5 bases). Specimen: CD4+ or CD8+ T cells sorted from blood, collected in a trial of the OX40 agonist ivuxolimab. This clonotype was sampled from an adult with an advanced solid tumor such as melanoma, head and neck, liver or kidney cancer. The CDR3 is CASSLGQGNYEQYF. The CDR3 DNA follows: TGTGCCAGCAGCTTAGGTCAGGGCAACTACGAGCAGTACTTC. The full variable domain, with the rest looked up from reference TRBV7-9 and TRBJ2-7, is DTGVSQNPRHKITKRGQNVTFRCDPISEHNRLYWYRQTLGQGPEFLTYFQNEAQLEKSRLLSDRFSAERPKGSFSTLEIQRTEQGDSAMYLCASSLGQGNYEQYFGPGTRLTVT.